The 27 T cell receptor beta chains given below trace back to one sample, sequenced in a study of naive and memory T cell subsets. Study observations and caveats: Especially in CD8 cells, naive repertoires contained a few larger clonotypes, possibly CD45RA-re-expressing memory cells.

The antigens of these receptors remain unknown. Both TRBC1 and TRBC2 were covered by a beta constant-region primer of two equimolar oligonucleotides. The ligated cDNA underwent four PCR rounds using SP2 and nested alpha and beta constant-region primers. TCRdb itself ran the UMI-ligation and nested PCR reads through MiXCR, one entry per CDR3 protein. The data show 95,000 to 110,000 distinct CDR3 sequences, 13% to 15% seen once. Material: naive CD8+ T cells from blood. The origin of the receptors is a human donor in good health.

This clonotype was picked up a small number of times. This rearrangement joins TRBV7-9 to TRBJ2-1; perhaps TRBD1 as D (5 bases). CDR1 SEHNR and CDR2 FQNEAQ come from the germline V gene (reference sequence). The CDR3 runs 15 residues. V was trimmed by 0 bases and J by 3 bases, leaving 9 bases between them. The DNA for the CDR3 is TGTGCCAGCAGCTTAGCGGGGCCGATCTACAATGAGCAGTTCTTC. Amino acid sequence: CASSLAGPIYNEQFF.

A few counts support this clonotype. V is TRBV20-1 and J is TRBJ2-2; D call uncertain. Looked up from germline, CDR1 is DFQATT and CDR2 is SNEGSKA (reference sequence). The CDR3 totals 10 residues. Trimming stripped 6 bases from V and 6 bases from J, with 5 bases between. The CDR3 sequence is CSAHSGELFF. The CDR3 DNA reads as TGCAGTGCGCATTCCGGGGAGCTGTTTTTT.

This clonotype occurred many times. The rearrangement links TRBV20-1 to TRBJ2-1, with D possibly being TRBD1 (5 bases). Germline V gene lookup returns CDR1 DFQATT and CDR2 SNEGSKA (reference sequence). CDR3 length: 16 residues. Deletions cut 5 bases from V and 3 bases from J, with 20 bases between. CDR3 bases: TGCAGTGCTCCTAGACAGTCACTTGGGTACTACAATGAGCAGTTCTTC. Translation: CSAPRQSLGYYNEQFF.

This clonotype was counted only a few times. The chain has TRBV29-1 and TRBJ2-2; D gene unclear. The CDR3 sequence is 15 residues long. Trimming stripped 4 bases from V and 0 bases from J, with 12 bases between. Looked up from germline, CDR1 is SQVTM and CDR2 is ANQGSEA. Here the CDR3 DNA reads TGCAGCGTTGTATGGAGTCCAACGAACACCGGGGAGCTGTTTTTT. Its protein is CSVVWSPTNTGELFF.

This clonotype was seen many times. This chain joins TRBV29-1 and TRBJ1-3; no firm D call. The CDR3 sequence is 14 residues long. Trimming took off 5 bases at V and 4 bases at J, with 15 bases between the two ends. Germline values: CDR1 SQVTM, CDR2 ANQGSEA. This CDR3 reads CSVRRSGRGNTIYF. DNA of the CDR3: TGCAGCGTTCGAAGGAGTGGACGAGGAAACACCATATATTTT.

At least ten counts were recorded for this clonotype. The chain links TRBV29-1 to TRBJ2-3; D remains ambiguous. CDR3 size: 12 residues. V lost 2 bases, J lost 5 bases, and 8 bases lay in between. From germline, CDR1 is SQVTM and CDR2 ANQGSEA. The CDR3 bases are TGCAGCGTTGAATCGGTGGGAGATACGCAGTATTTT. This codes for CSVESVGDTQYF.

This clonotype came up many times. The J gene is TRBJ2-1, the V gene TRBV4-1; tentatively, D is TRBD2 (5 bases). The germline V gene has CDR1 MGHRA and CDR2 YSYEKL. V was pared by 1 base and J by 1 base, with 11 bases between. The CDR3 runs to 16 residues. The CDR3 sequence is CASSQAEGTSYNEQFF. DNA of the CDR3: TGCGCCAGCAGCCAAGCCGAGGGTACTTCCTACAATGAGCAGTTCTTC.

CDR3 sequence reads: CASSVEVAGVPTYEQYF. CDR3 DNA: TGTGCCAGCAGCGTAGAGGTGGCGGGAGTCCCTACCTACGAGCAGTACTTC. This chain links TRBV9 with TRBJ2-7; 7 bases map to TRBD2. The V segment lost 0 bases and the J segment 2 bases; nucleotides outside the gene matches: 11. The CDR3 consists of 17 residues. Germline lookup yields CDR1 SGDLS and CDR2 YYNGEE.

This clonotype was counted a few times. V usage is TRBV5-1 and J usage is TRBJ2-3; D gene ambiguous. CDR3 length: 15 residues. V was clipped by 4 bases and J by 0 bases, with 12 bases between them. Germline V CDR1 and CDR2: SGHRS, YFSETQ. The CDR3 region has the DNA TGCGCCAGCAGCCCCCGGTGGGGTAGCACAGATACGCAGTATTTT. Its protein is CASSPRWGSTDTQYF.

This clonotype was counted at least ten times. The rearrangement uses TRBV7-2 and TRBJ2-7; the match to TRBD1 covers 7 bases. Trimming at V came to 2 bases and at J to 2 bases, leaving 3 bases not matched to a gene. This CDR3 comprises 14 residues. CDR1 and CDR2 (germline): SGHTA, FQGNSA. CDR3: CASSLTQGAYEQYF. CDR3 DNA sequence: TGTGCCAGCAGCTTAACCCAGGGGGCCTACGAGCAGTACTTC.

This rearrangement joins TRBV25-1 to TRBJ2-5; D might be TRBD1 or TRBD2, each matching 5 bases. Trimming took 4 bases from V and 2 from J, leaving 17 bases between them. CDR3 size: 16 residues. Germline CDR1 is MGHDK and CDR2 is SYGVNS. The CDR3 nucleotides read TGTGCCAGCAGTGTTTATGTCGGGACGGCGCAAGAGACCCAGTACTTC. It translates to CASSVYVGTAQETQYF. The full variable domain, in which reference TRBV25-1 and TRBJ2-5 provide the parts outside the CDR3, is EADIYQTPRYLVIGTGKKITLECSQTMGHDKMYWYQQDPGMELHLIHYSYGVNSTEKGDLSSESTVSRIRTEHFPLTLESARPSHTSQYLCASSVYVGTAQETQYFGPGTRLLVL.

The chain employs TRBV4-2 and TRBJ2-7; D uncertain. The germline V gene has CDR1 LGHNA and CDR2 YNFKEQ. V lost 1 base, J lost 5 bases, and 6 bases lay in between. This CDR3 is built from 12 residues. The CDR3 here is CASSQGRDEQYF. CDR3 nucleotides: TGTGCCAGCAGCCAAGGTCGGGACGAGCAGTACTTC.

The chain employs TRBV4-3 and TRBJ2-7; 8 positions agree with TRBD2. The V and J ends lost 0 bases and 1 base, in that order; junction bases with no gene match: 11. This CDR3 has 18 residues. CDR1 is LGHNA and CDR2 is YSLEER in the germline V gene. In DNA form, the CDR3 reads TGCGCCAGCAGCCAAGATCGGGAGGGTCTGGATATTTCCTACGAGCAGTACTTC. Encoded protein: CASSQDREGLDISYEQYF.

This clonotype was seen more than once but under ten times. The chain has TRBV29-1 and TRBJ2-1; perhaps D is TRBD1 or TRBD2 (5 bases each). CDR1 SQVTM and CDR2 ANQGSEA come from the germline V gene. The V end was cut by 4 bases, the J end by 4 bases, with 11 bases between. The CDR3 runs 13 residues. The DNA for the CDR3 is TGCAGCGTTGGCAGGGACGAATACAATGAGCAGTTCTTC. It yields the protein CSVGRDEYNEQFF.

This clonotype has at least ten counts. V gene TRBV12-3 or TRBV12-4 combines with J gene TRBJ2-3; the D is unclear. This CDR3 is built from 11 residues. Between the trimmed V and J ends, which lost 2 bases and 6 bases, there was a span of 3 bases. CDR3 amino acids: CASSLSDTQYF. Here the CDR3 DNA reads TGTGCCAGCAGTTTAAGTGATACGCAGTATTTT.

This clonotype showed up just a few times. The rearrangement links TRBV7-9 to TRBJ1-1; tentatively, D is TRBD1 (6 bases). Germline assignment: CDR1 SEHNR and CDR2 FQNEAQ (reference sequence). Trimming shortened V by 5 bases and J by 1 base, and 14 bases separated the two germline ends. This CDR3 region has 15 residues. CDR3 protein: CASSPPGQPNTEAFF. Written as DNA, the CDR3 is TGTGCCAGCAGCCCCCCCGGACAGCCGAACACTGAAGCTTTCTTT.

CDR3 sequence reads: CASSPGLREQFF. In nucleotides, the CDR3 is TGTGCCAGTAGTCCAGGGTTGCGCGAGCAGTTCTTC. The V gene is TRBV19, the J gene TRBJ2-1; weak D call: TRBD1 (5 bases). Trimming cost V 5 bases and J 10 bases, with 12 bases left between them. Germline lookup yields CDR1 LNHDA and CDR2 SQIVND (reference sequence). The CDR3 runs 12 residues.

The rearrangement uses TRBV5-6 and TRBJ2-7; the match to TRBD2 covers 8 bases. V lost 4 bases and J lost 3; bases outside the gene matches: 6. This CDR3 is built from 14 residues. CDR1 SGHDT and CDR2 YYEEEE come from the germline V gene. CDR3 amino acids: CASSLGGAYYEQYF. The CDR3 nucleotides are TGTGCCAGCAGCCTCGGGGGGGCCTACTACGAGCAGTACTTC. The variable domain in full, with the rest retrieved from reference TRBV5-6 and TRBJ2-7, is DAGVTQSPTHLIKTRGQQVTLRCSPKSGHDTVSWYQQALGQGPQFIFQYYEEEERQRGNFPDRFSGHQFPNYSSELNVNALLLGDSALYLCASSLGGAYYEQYFGPGTRLTVT.

CDR3 nucleotide sequence: TGTGCCAGCACCCCCAGGGTTCTTATGAACACTGAAGCTTTCTTT. Translated: CASTPRVLMNTEAFF. The chain employs TRBV7-8 and TRBJ1-1, with D possibly TRBD1 on 5 matching bases. The V end lost 7 bases, the J end lost 0 bases, and 15 bases lay between the germline ends. This CDR3 has 15 residues. Per the germline V gene, CDR1 is SGHVS and CDR2 is FQNEAQ.

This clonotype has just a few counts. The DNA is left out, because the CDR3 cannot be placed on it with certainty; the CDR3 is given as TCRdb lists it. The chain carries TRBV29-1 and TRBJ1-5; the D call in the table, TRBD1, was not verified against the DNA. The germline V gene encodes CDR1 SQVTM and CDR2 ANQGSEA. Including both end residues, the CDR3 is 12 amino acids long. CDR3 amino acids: CSVGAGAGSEHF.

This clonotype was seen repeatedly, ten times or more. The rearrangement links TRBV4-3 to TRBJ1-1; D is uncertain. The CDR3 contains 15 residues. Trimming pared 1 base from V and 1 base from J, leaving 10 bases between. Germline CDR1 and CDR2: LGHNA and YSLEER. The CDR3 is CASSQVDGKNTEAFF. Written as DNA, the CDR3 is TGCGCCAGCAGCCAAGTCGACGGAAAGAACACTGAAGCTTTCTTT.

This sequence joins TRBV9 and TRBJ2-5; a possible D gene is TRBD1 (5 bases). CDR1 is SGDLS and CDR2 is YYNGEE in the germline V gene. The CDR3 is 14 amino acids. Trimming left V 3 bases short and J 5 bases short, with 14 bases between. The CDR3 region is CASSGYRSGETQYF. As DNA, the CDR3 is TGTGCCAGCAGCGGTTACAGGAGTGGGGAGACCCAGTACTTC.

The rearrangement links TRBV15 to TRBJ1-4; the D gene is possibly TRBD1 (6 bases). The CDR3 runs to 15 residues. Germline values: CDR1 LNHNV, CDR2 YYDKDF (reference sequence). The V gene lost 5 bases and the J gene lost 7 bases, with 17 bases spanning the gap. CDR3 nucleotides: TGTGCCACCAGCTCCCCGAGGGGGTTAGGTGAAAAACTGTTTTTT. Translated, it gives CATSSPRGLGEKLFF.

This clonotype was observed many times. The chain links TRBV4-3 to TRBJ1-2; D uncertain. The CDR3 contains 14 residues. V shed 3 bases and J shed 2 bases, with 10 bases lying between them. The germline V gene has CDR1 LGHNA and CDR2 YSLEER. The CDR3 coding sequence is TGCGCCAGCAGCCATGTGACACGAAACTATGGCTACACCTTC. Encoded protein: CASSHVTRNYGYTF.

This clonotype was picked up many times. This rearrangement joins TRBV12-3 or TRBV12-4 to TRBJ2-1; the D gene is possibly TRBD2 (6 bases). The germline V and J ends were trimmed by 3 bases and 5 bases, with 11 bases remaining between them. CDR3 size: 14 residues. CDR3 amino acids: CASSFGGTNNEQFF. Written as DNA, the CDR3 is TGTGCCAGCAGTTTCGGCGGGACGAACAATGAGCAGTTCTTC.

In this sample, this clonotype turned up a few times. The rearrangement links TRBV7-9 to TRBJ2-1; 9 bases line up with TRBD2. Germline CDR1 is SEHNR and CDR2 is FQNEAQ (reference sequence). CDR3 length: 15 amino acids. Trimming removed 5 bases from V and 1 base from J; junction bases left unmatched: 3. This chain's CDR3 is CASSKTSGSYNEQFF. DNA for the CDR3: TGTGCCAGCAGCAAAACTAGCGGGTCCTACAATGAGCAGTTCTTC.

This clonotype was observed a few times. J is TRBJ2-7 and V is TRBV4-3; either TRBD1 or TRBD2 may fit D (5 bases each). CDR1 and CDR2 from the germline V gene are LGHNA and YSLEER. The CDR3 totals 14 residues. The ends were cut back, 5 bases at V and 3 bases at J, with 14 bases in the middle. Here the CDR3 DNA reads TGCGCCAGCAGCACCTACCTGGGGGACTACGAGCAGTACTTC. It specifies CASSTYLGDYEQYF.